This TCR beta chain was sequenced in a study of molecular identifiers for immune sequencing clone quantification. Study at large: Four portions were sequenced after RNA from approximately 22,000 or 94,000 naive CD8 cells was split five ways in replicates. Whole-study results and caveats: Sizes of highly expanded clones could be underestimated through identical TCRs sharing a barcode.

CDR3 length: 13 amino acids. After removal of 4 bases from V and 6 bases from J, the junction contained 5 bases not matched to a gene. Germline CDR1 and CDR2: SGHKS and YYEKEE (reference sequence). A word on this clonotype: The target antigen is unknown. Since a much larger clone is just one base distant, this may be a read error.

In TCRdb, the PCR reads were re-called with MiXCR into one record per CDR3 protein. This table has hundreds of thousands of distinct CDR3 sequences, roughly 24% appearing once. For naive CD8 T cells, sorting used the CD8+CD4-CCR7+CD45RA+ phenotype. The sequence was obtained from a human donor in good health. Some libraries in this study had Jurkat cell RNA spiked in. Sequencing input: naive CD8+ T cells from blood, with Jurkat cell RNA spiked in. Subset in this sample: FACS-sorted CD8+CD4-CCR7+CD45RA+ naive T cells. The chain recombines TRBV5-5 with TRBJ2-7, with 9 bases lining up with TRBD1. The CDR3 reads CASSAGQGCEQYF. DNA for the CDR3: TGTGCCAGCAGCGCCGGACAGGGGTGCGAGCAGTACTTC.